These 27 T cell receptor beta chains share one sample of origin, sequenced in a study of T cell responses to AZD1222 COVID-19 vaccine. Here immunoSEQ multiplex PCR was the method, and the copy in TCRdb shows in-frame clones only, minus some. The sample holds around 140,000 clones; around 92% are singletons and the top ten take about 3.5%. The input for sequencing was peripheral blood, taken 28 days after the second AZD1222 dose. The receptors were sampled from an adult who received the AZD1222 COVID-19 vaccine.

V gene TRBV5-4 combines with J gene TRBJ2-1; 13 bases line up with TRBD2. The CDR3 extends over 19 amino acids. Germline V CDR1 and CDR2: SGHNT, YYREEE (reference sequence). Trimming cost V 1 base and J 4 bases; bases outside gene matches: 11. CDR3 residues: CASSLRTSGRGGFYNEQFF. The CDR3 DNA is TGTGCCAGCAGCTTGCGTACTAGCGGGAGGGGGGGGTTTTACAATGAGCAGTTCTTC.

This CDR3 reads CASSQVVAGGLGYEQYF. The DNA for the CDR3 is TGCGCCAGCAGCCAAGTGGTAGCGGGAGGGCTGGGGTACGAGCAGTACTTC. J is TRBJ2-7 and V is TRBV4-3; 11 bases map to TRBD2. This CDR3 comprises 17 residues. Germline CDR1 LGHNA, CDR2 YSLEER. V was pared by 1 base and J by 4 bases, with 9 bases of the junction left unmatched.

The chain recombines TRBV7-9 with TRBJ1-2, with D possibly matching TRBD1 (5 bases). V dropped 0 bases and J dropped 0 bases, with 14 bases sitting between them. The V gene's germline CDR1 is SEHNR and CDR2 FQNEAQ (reference sequence). This CDR3 spans 17 amino acids. In DNA form, the CDR3 reads TGTGCCAGCAGCTTAGCTGGGGGGTTTGTCTCTAACTATGGCTACACCTTC. Protein product: CASSLAGGFVSNYGYTF.

This chain joins TRBV19 and TRBJ1-3, with D unclear. Trimming took 6 bases from V and 4 from J, leaving 19 bases between them. This CDR3 has 16 residues. Germline V gene data show CDR1 as LNHDA and CDR2 as SQIVND (reference sequence). CDR3 sequence (DNA): TGTGCCAGTAGCCCCGGACTTCGGGGTTCCGGAAACACCATATATTTT. This codes for CASSPGLRGSGNTIYF.

This chain connects TRBV19 to TRBJ2-1; 9 positions agree with TRBD2. The CDR3 extends over 16 amino acids. V was pared by 4 bases and J by 0 bases, with 4 bases of the junction left unmatched. The germline CDR1 and CDR2 sequences are LNHDA and SQIVND (reference sequence). CDR3 sequence (DNA): TGTGCCAGTAGTAAATTTAGCGGGGGCTCCTACAATGAGCAGTTCTTC. It encodes CASSKFSGGSYNEQFF.

This chain connects TRBV3-1 (or the pseudogene TRBV3-2) to TRBJ2-1; the match to TRBD2 covers 11 bases. The CDR3 extends over 19 amino acids. CDR1 LGHDT and CDR2 YNNKEL come from the germline V gene (reference sequence). V shed 0 bases and J 4 bases; nucleotides not matched to a gene: 11. The CDR3 protein is CASSQDHSGRDGIYNEQFF. In DNA form, the CDR3 reads TGTGCCAGCAGCCAAGATCATAGCGGGAGGGACGGCATTTACAATGAGCAGTTCTTC.

This clone showed up just once. The chain couples TRBV7-2 to TRBJ1-5, with D unresolved. V lost 7 bases and J 6 bases, leaving 13 bases between the germline ends. This CDR3 contains 13 residues. The germline V gene has CDR1 SGHTA and CDR2 FQGNSA. The CDR3 DNA reads as TGTGCCAGCACTATGCGTGTGGGTCAGCCCCAGCATTTT. Its protein product is CASTMRVGQPQHF.

The chain links TRBV21-1 to TRBJ2-7; the table's D call, TRBD2, has no DNA check behind it. TRBV21-1 is recorded as a pseudogene. The CDR3 runs to 16 residues. The CDR3 region is CASSRRPGGETYEQYF. The CDR3 region has the DNA TGTGCCAGCAGCAGAAGGCCGGGAGGGGAAACCTACGAGCAGTACTTC.

The chain couples TRBV6-5 to TRBJ1-1; no reliable D call. The germline gives CDR1 MNHEY, CDR2 SVGAGI. This CDR3 comprises 14 residues. V lost 0 bases and J 0 bases, leaving 5 bases between the germline ends. The CDR3 is CASSYSEMNTEAFF. CDR3 in DNA: TGTGCCAGCAGTTACTCTGAGATGAACACTGAAGCTTTCTTT.

V and J are TRBV12-3 or TRBV12-4 and TRBJ1-3; D unclear. The CDR3 spans 12 residues. V lost 3 bases and J lost 4, with 4 bases in between. In nucleotides, the CDR3 is TGTGCCAGCAGTTTCAAGGGAAACACCATATATTTT. Protein sequence: CASSFKGNTIYF.

This chain joins TRBV28 and TRBJ1-4; 7 positions match TRBD1. CDR3 length: 13 residues. Germline CDR1 MDHEN, CDR2 SYDVKM. The V gene end was trimmed by 11 bases and the J gene end by 4 bases; junction bases not matched to a gene: 7. CDR3 sequence reads: CAWGGGLNEKLFF. The CDR3 DNA follows: TGTGCCTGGGGAGGGGGCCTTAATGAAAAACTGTTTTTT.

The J gene is TRBJ2-5, the V gene TRBV5-6; D remains unclear. The CDR3 consists of 11 residues. The germline V gene encodes CDR1 SGHDT and CDR2 YYEEEE. The germline V and J ends were trimmed by 1 base and 5 bases, with 3 bases remaining between them. The CDR3 nucleotides read TGTGCCAGCAGCTTGAGCGAGACCCAGTACTTC. This encodes CASSLSETQYF.

The V and J genes are TRBV5-1 and TRBJ2-2, with 12 bases fitting TRBD2. This CDR3 spans 16 amino acids. The germline V gene encodes CDR1 SGHRS and CDR2 YFSETQ. Germline trimming cut 2 bases from V and 4 bases from J; bases unmatched to any gene: 3. The CDR3: CASSFGLAGPTGELFF. DNA of the CDR3: TGCGCCAGCAGCTTCGGACTAGCGGGGCCCACCGGGGAGCTGTTTTTT.

V usage is TRBV5-1 and J usage is TRBJ2-2; TRBD1 is a possible D gene (6 bases). Per the germline V gene, CDR1 is SGHRS and CDR2 is YFSETQ. V lost 5 bases to trimming and J lost 2 bases, with 13 bases between them. CDR3 length: 15 amino acids. CDR3 nucleotides: TGCGCCAGCAGTGGTCCGGGACAAAACACCGGGGAGCTGTTTTTT. Translation: CASSGPGQNTGELFF.

This chain links TRBV6-2 or TRBV6-3 with TRBJ1-5; the D is unclear. The V gene's germline CDR1 is MNHEY and CDR2 SVGEGT. The CDR3 runs to 15 residues. Trimming shortened V by 6 bases and J by 3 bases, and 15 bases separated the two germline ends. In DNA form, the CDR3 reads TGTGCCAGCAGCCCCGGAGGAACCTCCAATCAGCCCCAGCATTTT. As protein: CASSPGGTSNQPQHF.

The chain joins TRBV5-1 to TRBJ2-5, with 7 bases identical to TRBD1. V shed 2 bases and J 2 bases; nucleotides not matched to a gene: 6. Looked up from germline, CDR1 is SGHRS and CDR2 is YFSETQ. This CDR3 is built from 15 residues. This chain's CDR3 is CASSLGGTPQETQYF. In DNA form, the CDR3 reads TGCGCCAGCAGCTTAGGGGGCACTCCTCAAGAGACCCAGTACTTC.

This clone came up once. The chain has TRBV28 and TRBJ1-5, with a weak D call TRBD1 (6 bases). This CDR3 region has 15 residues. Germline CDR1 MDHEN, CDR2 SYDVKM. Trimming removed 3 bases at V and 4 bases at J, with 13 bases between. CDR3 sequence reads: CASSFPGTTNQPQHF. CDR3 nucleotide sequence: TGTGCCAGCAGTTTTCCCGGGACAACTAATCAGCCCCAGCATTTT.

This CDR3 is CASSISGRANEQYF. For the CDR3, the DNA is TGTGCCAGTAGTATTAGCGGGAGGGCCAACGAGCAGTACTTC. V usage is TRBV19 and J usage is TRBJ2-7; 11 bases map to TRBD2. Unmatched junction bases numbered 3, after V lost 3 bases and J lost 5 bases. CDR3 length: 14 residues. The germline V gene has CDR1 LNHDA and CDR2 SQIVND (reference sequence).

This CDR3 reads CASSGGGFGTGELFF. DNA for the CDR3: TGTGCCAGCAGCGGAGGGGGTTTTGGGACCGGGGAGCTGTTTTTT. The chain links TRBV9 to TRBJ2-2, with D tentatively TRBD1 (6 bases). The germline V gene encodes CDR1 SGDLS and CDR2 YYNGEE. Trimming pared 3 bases from V and 5 bases from J, leaving 14 bases between. CDR3 length: 15 amino acids.

This clone was counted a single time. The gene calls are TRBV15 and TRBJ2-7; the D is unclear. Germline V gene lookup returns CDR1 LNHNV and CDR2 YYDKDF (reference sequence). V lost 1 base and J lost 0, with 4 bases in between. This CDR3 contains 13 residues. The chain's CDR3 is CATSRADSYEQYF. DNA of the CDR3: TGTGCCACCAGCAGAGCCGACTCCTACGAGCAGTACTTC.

V and J are TRBV5-5 and TRBJ2-1; 12 bases align to TRBD2. This CDR3 has 15 amino acids. From germline, CDR1 is SGHKS and CDR2 YYEKEE (reference sequence). V was pared by 4 bases and J by 9 bases, with 8 bases of the junction left unmatched. The CDR3 sequence: CASSLGVTSGSEQFF. In DNA, the CDR3 is TGTGCCAGCAGCCTAGGGGTGACTAGCGGGAGTGAGCAGTTCTTC.

V gene TRBV6-5 combines with J gene TRBJ1-2; D is unclear. The CDR3 covers 15 residues. Germline CDR1 reads MNHEY; CDR2 reads SVGAGI. Between the trimmed V and J ends, which lost 6 bases and 4 bases, there was a span of 18 bases. The CDR3 nucleotides read TGTGCCAGCAGCAACGGCGGGTACAGCTTCTATGGCTACACCTTC. Translation: CASSNGGYSFYGYTF.

As DNA, the CDR3 is TGTGCCACCAGTGTAACGGCAGGGGCTGGCTACACCTTC. Its translation: CATSVTAGAGYTF. The chain employs TRBV24-1 and TRBJ1-2; D possibly corresponds to TRBD1 (6 bases). There are 13 residues in the CDR3. V dropped 5 bases and J dropped 7 bases, with 13 bases sitting between them. Germline V gene sequence: CDR1 KGHDR, CDR2 SFDVKD.

The chain links TRBV5-1 to TRBJ2-7; TRBD2 aligns across 10 bases. V was pared by 4 bases and J by 7 bases, with 14 bases of the junction left unmatched. The CDR3 loop spans 16 amino acids. Germline CDR1 and CDR2: SGHRS and YFSETQ. The CDR3, as DNA: TGCGCCAGCAGCCCCCTGAGCGGGAGGGATATAAGGGAGCAGTACTTC. Translating it yields CASSPLSGRDIREQYF.

This rearrangement joins TRBV5-1 to TRBJ2-5, with D perhaps TRBD1 (7 bases). The V and J ends lost 0 bases and 0 bases respectively, with 9 bases between them. Germline CDR1 and CDR2: SGHRS and YFSETQ. The CDR3 is 15 residues long. CDR3 region: CASSLGGTDQETQYF. The CDR3 region has the DNA TGCGCCAGCAGCTTGGGCGGGACAGACCAAGAGACCCAGTACTTC.

CDR3 loop: CASSDRYSGNTIYF. In DNA, the CDR3 is TGTGCCAGCAGTGACAGGTACTCTGGAAACACCATATATTTT. The J gene is TRBJ1-3, the V gene TRBV6-6, with a weak D call TRBD1 (6 bases). This CDR3 is built from 14 residues. The V gene lost 5 bases and the J gene lost 0 bases, with 8 bases spanning the gap. Germline V gene sequence: CDR1 MNHNY, CDR2 SVGAGI (reference sequence).

The V gene is TRBV5-1, the J gene TRBJ1-6; D ambiguous. The CDR3 covers 13 residues. Germline CDR1 and CDR2: SGHRS and YFSETQ. Trimming left V 4 bases short and J 8 bases short, with 10 bases between. The CDR3 loop reads CASSPDGDSPLHF. CDR3 DNA: TGCGCCAGCAGCCCCGACGGGGATTCACCCCTCCACTTT. Full variable domain (rest looked up from reference TRBV5-1 and TRBJ1-6): KAGVTQTPRYLIKTRGQQVTLSCSPISGHRSVSWYQQTPGQGLQFLFEYFSETQRNKGNFPGRFSGRQFSNSRSEMNVSTLELGDSALYLCASSPDGDSPLHFGNGTRLTVT.